This T cell receptor (beta chain) is from a study of memory CD4+ T cells and cytomegalovirus serostatus (dated by TCRdb to the late 2010s). Turning to the overall study: A total of about 35 healthy Belgian adults, of whom 9 were CMV seropositive and 24 were CMV seronegative, were included in the cohort. CD4+ memory TCRbeta repertoires of a Belgian cohort with known cytomegalovirus serostatus were sequenced in order to replicate a published TCR-based CMV serostatus classifier. The paper's findings and limits, for the study overall: For CMV serostatus prediction, a median bootstrapped AUC of approximately 0.95 was reached with the original framework, and a median bootstrapped AUC of 0.91 was reached with a US-trained random forest. A median bootstrapped AUC of around 0.95 with a 95% CI of 0.76-1.00 was achieved on the Belgian cohort by the original-framework classifier. Unlike the original study, which covered naive and memory CD4+ and CD8+ populations, the Belgian study sequenced only CD4+CD45RO+ memory cells. Of 150 to 200 previously reported CMV-associated TCRbeta sequences, 67 appeared in the CD4+ memory repertoires, each in one to five individuals. The results were interpreted as suggesting that the CMV-associated TCR signature is mostly present in the CD4+ memory repertoire.

CDR3 length: 14 amino acids, cysteine to phenylalanine. Only CDR3 DNA is held: 42 bases, read in frame from base 1. Reading the germline V gene (reference sequence) gives CDR1 MNHNY and CDR2 SVGAGI. The V end loses 6 bases and the J end loses 4 bases, and a stretch of 13 bases separates them. Turning to this clone: Its antigen remains undetermined. The sample holds no much larger clone one base away, and base qualities are not on file.

A FACSAria II was used to sort memory CD4+ T cells, defined as single viable CD3+CD4+CD8-CD45RO+ cells. CMV serostatus was determined with a Roche Elecsys assay detecting serum IgG against CMV pp150, pp28, p38 and p52. After thawing, total CD4+ T cells were enriched by positive selection with CD4 magnetic microbeads. The samples came from a different study that was designed specifically to examine the CD4+ T cell memory repertoire. Peripheral blood mononuclear cells were isolated and cryopreserved according to standard operating procedures, and serum was stored at -80 degrees C. The staining relied on CD3-PerCP (BW264/56), CD4-APC (RPA-T4), CD45RO-PE (UCHT1) and CD8-Pacific Orange (3B5) antibodies, and Sytox blue was used to exclude non-viable cells. Genomic DNA was extracted from sorted cells with the Quick-DNA Microprep Kit. Amplification of TCRbeta DNA was done with the immunoSEQ hsTCRbeta kit, following the protocol from the manufacturer. TCRbeta libraries were sequenced on an Illumina MiSeq instrument. On the authors' methods: Following removal of out-of-frame sequences, approximately 2.1 million distinct TCRbeta sequences were retained, with an average of about 63,000 per individual. Each individual was scored according to the count of some 160 previously reported CMV-associated TCRbeta sequences and the total productive distinct TCRbeta count. A beta-binomial model was reimplemented in Python, and scikit-learn random forests with default parameters were trained on data from the US cohort. Classifier performance on the Belgian cohort was summarized as median AUC with percentile confidence intervals over 10,000 bootstrap iterations. Drawn from immuneACCESS, this table holds only the in-frame rearrangements with V and J called that TCRdb kept. Clones are partly lost; checked studies trace under half to an unresolved V gene and leave the rest unexplained. That table is the source of V, J and clone size, and D and trimming were worked out from the DNA. The sample yields some 57,000 clones; around 80% were counted once. The biggest ten clones account for less than 0.9% of the sample.

The sequenced sample consisted of memory CD4+ T cells from blood. The receptor was derived from an adult in good health and CMV-seronegative. This receptor chain uses TRBV6-6 and TRBJ1-3, with the D gene uncertain. The CDR3: CASSRNGEGNTIYF. The DNA reads as follows: TGTGCCAGCAGCAGGAACGGGGAGGGAAACACCATATATTTT.